The 11 T cell receptor beta chains below all came from one sample that was sequenced in a study of sequential checkpoint blockade in melanoma. Noted treatment: randomized to nivolumab then ipilimumab (arm A) or the reverse (arm B). Libraries were prepared by immunoSEQ multiplex PCR; TCRdb keeps only in-frame clonotypes and omits some of them. The table has some 17,000 clones, approximately 80% seen once; the top ten hold approximately 12%. The input for sequencing was CD8+ T cells sorted from blood (inferred from file names), taken from a patient given nivolumab and ipilimumab in sequence. Receptors were obtained from a human donor with melanoma.

The chain recombines TRBV5-1 with TRBJ2-7, with 7 nucleotides matching TRBD1. Germline CDR1 reads SGHRS; CDR2 reads YFSETQ. Unmatched junction bases numbered 7, after V lost 2 bases and J lost 5 bases. The CDR3 sequence is 14 residues long. Here the CDR3 reads CASSLGQGVDEQYF. The CDR3, as DNA: TGCGCCAGCAGCTTAGGCCAGGGGGTCGACGAGCAGTACTTC.

The rearrangement uses TRBV19 and TRBJ1-1, with D possibly TRBD1 on 6 matching bases. The CDR3 loop spans 15 amino acids. The germline gives CDR1 LNHDA, CDR2 SQIVND (reference sequence). Trimming took 0 bases from V and 6 from J, leaving 14 bases between them. As DNA, the CDR3 is TGTGCCAGTAGTATAGATCGAACAGGGCTAGCTGAAGCTTTCTTT. Its translation is CASSIDRTGLAEAFF.

The rearrangement uses TRBV28 and TRBJ2-7, with 14 bases lining up with TRBD2. CDR1 is MDHEN and CDR2 is SYDVKM in the germline V gene. The CDR3 is 16 amino acids. V shed 7 bases and J 3 bases; nucleotides not matched to a gene: 8. The CDR3: CASTLSGTSGSYEQYF. The CDR3 DNA reads TGTGCCAGCACCCTATCTGGGACTAGCGGGAGCTACGAGCAGTACTTC.

This clone showed up just a few times. V and J are TRBV5-4 and TRBJ2-7; D gene unclear. The CDR3 runs 11 residues. The germline V gene has CDR1 SGHNT and CDR2 YYREEE (reference sequence). Trimming took 2 bases from V and 5 from J, leaving 5 bases between them. The CDR3 region has the DNA TGTGCCAGCAGCTTAGCCCACGAGCAGTACTTC. This sequence encodes CASSLAHEQYF.

A single count supports this clone. The chain uses TRBV11-3 and TRBJ1-1, with a possible D match to TRBD1 (6 bases). The germline CDR1 and CDR2 sequences are SGHNT and YENEEA. The CDR3 is 14 amino acids. V dropped 3 bases and J dropped 2 bases, with 10 bases sitting between them. This CDR3 is CASSFAGVNTEAFF. CDR3 coding DNA: TGTGCCAGCAGCTTTGCAGGGGTTAACACTGAAGCTTTCTTT.

The rearrangement joins TRBV19 to TRBJ2-7, with D possibly being TRBD2 (5 bases). The CDR3 is made up of 15 amino acids. Trimming removed 1 base at V and 7 bases at J, with 17 bases between. CDR1 LNHDA and CDR2 SQIVND come from the germline V gene (reference sequence). CDR3 DNA: TGTGCCAGTAGTATAGGGTCCGGGATCGGTCTGGAGCAGTACTTC. Its translation: CASSIGSGIGLEQYF. Variable domain in full (rest from reference TRBV19 and TRBJ2-7): DGGITQSPKYLFRKEGQNVTLSCEQNLNHDAMYWYRQDPGQGLRLIYYSQIVNDFQKGDIAEGYSVSREKKESFPLTVTSAQKNPTAFYLCASSIGSGIGLEQYFGPGTRLTVT.

The chain carries TRBV4-1 and TRBJ2-5; TRBD1 is a possible D gene (5 bases). The J call may not be correct, given that the DNA end is closer to TRBJ2-7. Germline CDR1 reads MGHRA; CDR2 reads YSYEKL. This CDR3 has 15 residues. CDR3 coding DNA: TGCGCCAGCAGCCAAGTTCGAGACAGCTCCTACGAGCAGTACTTC. As protein: CASSQVRDSSYEQYF.

The V call is TRBV19, the J call TRBJ1-1; TRBD1 matches 9 bases. CDR1 LNHDA and CDR2 SQIVND come from the germline V gene (reference sequence). The CDR3 is made up of 13 amino acids. J was trimmed by 1 base and V by 9 bases; bases with no gene match: 3. CDR3 in amino acids: CARTGGRNTEAFF. CDR3 DNA sequence: TGTGCCAGAACAGGGGGCAGGAACACTGAAGCTTTCTTT.

In this sample, this clone turned up a few times. The chain recombines TRBV7-9 with TRBJ1-1, with D possibly matching TRBD1 (6 bases). This CDR3 contains 12 residues. Germline values: CDR1 SEHNR, CDR2 FQNEAQ (reference sequence). The germline V and J ends were trimmed by 6 bases and 7 bases, with 12 bases remaining between them. In DNA form, the CDR3 reads TGTGCCAGCAGTCTGGACAGCTTTGAAGCTTTCTTT. This gives the protein CASSLDSFEAFF.

V gene TRBV4-3 combines with J gene TRBJ1-4, with 7 bases matching TRBD1. Germline V lookup: CDR1 LGHNA, CDR2 YSLEER. Germline trimming cut 1 base from V and 13 bases from J; bases unmatched to any gene: 12. This CDR3 region has 15 residues. The CDR3 DNA is TGCGCCAGCAGCCAAGTGACAGGGTTTGGGAGTTTACTGTTTTTT. Translation gives CASSQVTGFGSLLFF.

The J gene is TRBJ2-7, the V gene TRBV4-1; tentatively, D is TRBD2 (7 bases). Germline CDR1 reads MGHRA; CDR2 reads YSYEKL. This CDR3 region has 14 residues. Trimming took off 0 bases at V and 5 bases at J, with 11 bases between the two ends. The CDR3 spells CASSQDWGGDEQYF. The DNA of the CDR3 is TGCGCCAGCAGCCAAGATTGGGGGGGCGACGAGCAGTACTTC.